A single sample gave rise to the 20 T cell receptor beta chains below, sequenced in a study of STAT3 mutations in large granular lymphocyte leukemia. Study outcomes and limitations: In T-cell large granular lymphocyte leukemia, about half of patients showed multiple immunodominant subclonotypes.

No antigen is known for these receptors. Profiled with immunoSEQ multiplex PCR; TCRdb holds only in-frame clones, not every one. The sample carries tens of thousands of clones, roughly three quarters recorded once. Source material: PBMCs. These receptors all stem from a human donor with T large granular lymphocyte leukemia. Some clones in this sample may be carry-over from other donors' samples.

The DNA for the CDR3 is TGTGCCAGTACCCCCCACCAGGGACAGGGGAACTATGGCTACACCTTC. The encoded protein is CASTPHQGQGNYGYTF. V and J are TRBV19 and TRBJ1-2, with 10 bases lining up with TRBD1. The trim removed 7 bases at V and 2 bases at J, leaving 10 bases unmatched. The germline CDR1 and CDR2 sequences are LNHDA and SQIVND (reference sequence). The CDR3 length is 16 residues.

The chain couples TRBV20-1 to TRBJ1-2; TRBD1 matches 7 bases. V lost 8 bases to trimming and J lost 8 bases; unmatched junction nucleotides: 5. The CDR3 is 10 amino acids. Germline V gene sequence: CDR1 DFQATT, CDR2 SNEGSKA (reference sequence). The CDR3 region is CSFGTVGYTF. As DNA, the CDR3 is TGCAGTTTCGGGACAGTCGGCTACACCTTC.

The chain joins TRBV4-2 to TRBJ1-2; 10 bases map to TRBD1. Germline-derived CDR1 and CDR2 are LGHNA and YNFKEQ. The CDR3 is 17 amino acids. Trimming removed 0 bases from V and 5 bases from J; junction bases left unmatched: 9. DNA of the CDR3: TGTGCCAGCAGCCAAGAGGCCCAGACAGGGGGCGAATATGGCTACACCTTC. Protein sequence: CASSQEAQTGGEYGYTF.

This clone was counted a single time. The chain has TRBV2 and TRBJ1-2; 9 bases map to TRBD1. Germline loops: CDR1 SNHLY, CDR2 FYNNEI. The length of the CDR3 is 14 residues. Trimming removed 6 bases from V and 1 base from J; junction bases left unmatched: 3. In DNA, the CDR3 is TGTGCCAGCAGGAGGACAGGGGATAACTATGGCTACACCTTC. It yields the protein CASRRTGDNYGYTF.

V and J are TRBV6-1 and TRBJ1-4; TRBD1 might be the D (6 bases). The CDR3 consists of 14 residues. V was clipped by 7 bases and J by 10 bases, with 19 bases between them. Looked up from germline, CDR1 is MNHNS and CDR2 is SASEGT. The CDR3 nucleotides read TGTGCCAGCATTACGGACAGATCTGGCGGAAAACTGTTTTTT. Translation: CASITDRSGGKLFF.

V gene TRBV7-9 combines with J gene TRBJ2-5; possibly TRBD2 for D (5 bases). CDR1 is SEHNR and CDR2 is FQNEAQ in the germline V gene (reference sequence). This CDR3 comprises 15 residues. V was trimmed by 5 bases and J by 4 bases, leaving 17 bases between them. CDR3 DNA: TGTGCCAGCAGCACCCAACTAGGCGGCGCAGAGACCCAGTACTTC. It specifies CASSTQLGGAETQYF.

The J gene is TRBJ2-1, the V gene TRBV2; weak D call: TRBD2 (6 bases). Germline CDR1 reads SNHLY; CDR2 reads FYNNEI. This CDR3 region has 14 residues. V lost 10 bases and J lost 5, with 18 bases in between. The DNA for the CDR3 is TGTGCCACCTCCAAGGACTATAAAAACAATGAGCAGTTCTTC. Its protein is CATSKDYKNNEQFF.

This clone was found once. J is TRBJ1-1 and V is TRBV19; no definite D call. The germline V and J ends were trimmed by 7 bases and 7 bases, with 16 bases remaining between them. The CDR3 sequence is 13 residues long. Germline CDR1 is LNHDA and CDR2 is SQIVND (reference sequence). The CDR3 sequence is CASTRPMQFEAFF. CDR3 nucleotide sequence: TGTGCCAGTACCAGGCCGATGCAGTTTGAAGCTTTCTTT.

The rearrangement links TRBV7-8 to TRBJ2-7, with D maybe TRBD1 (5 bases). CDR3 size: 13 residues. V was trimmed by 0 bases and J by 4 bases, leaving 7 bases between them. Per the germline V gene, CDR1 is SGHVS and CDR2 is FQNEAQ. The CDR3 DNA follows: TGTGCCAGCAGCTTAGCTCAGGGTTACGAGCAGTACTTC. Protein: CASSLAQGYEQYF.

The CDR3: CASSKNILNEQFF. For the CDR3, the DNA is TGTGCCAGTAGTAAAAACATACTCAATGAGCAGTTCTTC. V gene TRBV19 combines with J gene TRBJ2-1; D uncertain. V dropped 4 bases and J dropped 6 bases, with 10 bases sitting between them. The germline CDR1 and CDR2 sequences are LNHDA and SQIVND (reference sequence). The CDR3 spans 13 residues.

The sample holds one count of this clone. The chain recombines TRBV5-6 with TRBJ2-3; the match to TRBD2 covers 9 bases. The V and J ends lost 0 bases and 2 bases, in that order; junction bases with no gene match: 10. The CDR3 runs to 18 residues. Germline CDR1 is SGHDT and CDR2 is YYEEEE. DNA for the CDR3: TGTGCCAGCAGCTTGGTCGGGAGCGGGGGGCGGAACACAGATACGCAGTATTTT. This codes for CASSLVGSGGRNTDTQYF.

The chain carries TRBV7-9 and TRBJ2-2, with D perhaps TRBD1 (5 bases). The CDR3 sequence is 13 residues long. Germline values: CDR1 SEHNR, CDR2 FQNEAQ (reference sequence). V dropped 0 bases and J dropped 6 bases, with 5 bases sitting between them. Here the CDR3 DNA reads TGTGCCAGCAGCTTAGCGGGGCCCGGGGAGCTGTTTTTT. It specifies CASSLAGPGELFF.

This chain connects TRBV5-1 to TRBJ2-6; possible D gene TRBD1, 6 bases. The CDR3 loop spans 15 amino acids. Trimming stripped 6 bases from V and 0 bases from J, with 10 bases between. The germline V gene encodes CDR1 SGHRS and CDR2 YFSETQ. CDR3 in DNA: TGCGCCAGCAACCCAGGGGCCTCTGGGGCCAACGTCCTGACTTTC. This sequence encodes CASNPGASGANVLTF.

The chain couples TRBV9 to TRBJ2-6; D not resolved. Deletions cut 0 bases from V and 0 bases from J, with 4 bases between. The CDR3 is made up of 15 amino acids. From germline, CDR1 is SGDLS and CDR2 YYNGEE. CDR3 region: CASSVGSSGANVLTF. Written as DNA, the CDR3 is TGTGCCAGCAGCGTAGGCAGCTCTGGGGCCAACGTCCTGACTTTC.

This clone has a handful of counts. The CDR3 DNA sequence: TGTGCCAGCAGTTTCCTCCCGACAGGGGAAGGCAATCAGCCCCAGCATTTT. Its translation: CASSFLPTGEGNQPQHF. V is TRBV27 and J is TRBJ1-5, with TRBD1 matching 8 bases. The V and J ends lost 3 bases and 2 bases, in that order; junction bases with no gene match: 9. This CDR3 has 17 residues. CDR1 is MNHEY, CDR2 SMNVEV, per germline (reference sequence).

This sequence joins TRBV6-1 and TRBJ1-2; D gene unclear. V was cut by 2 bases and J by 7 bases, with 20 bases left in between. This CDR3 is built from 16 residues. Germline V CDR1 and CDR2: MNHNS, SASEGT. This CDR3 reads CASSESLVMASAGYTF. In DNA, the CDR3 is TGTGCCAGCAGTGAAAGTCTGGTCATGGCGTCTGCTGGCTACACCTTC.

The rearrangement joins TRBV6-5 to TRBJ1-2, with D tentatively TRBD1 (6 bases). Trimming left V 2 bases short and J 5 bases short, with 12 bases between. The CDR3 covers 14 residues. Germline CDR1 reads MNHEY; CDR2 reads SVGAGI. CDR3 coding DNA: TGTGCCAGCAGTTACCATGGGCAGGGGTATGGCTACACCTTC. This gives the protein CASSYHGQGYGYTF.

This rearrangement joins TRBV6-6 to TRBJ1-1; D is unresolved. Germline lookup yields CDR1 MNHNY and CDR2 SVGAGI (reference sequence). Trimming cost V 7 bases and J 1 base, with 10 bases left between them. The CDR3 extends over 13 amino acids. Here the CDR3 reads CASIRLPNTEAFF. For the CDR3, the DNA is TGTGCCAGCATTCGCCTGCCGAACACTGAAGCTTTCTTT.

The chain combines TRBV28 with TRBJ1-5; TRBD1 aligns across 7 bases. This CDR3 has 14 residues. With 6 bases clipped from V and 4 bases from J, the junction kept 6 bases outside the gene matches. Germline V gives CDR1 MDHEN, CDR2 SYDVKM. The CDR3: CASRGGQWNQPQHF. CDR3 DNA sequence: TGTGCCAGCAGGGGGGGACAGTGGAATCAGCCCCAGCATTTT.

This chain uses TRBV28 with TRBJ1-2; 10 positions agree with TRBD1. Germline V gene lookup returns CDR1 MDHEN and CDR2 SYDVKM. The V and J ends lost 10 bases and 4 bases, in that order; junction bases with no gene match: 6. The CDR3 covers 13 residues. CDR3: CATGQGVPYGYTF. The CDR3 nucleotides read TGTGCCACCGGACAGGGGGTGCCCTATGGCTACACCTTC.